This T cell receptor beta chain was profiled in a study of blood T cell repertoires in COVID-19. Study summary: Acute and convalescent COVID-19 samples came from the United States, Italy and Spain.

Original processing notes: Nucleated cell number was recorded as an estimate derived from reference gene primer amplification. The protocol was immunoSEQ multiplex PCR, while the TCRdb copy is restricted to in-frame clones and leaves out a portion. Clone size and the V and J calls come from that table; the DNA yielded D and trimming. This table has approximately 89,000 clones, around 85% appearing once. V shed 0 bases and J shed 1 base, with 7 bases lying between them. From germline, CDR1 is SGHTA and CDR2 FQGNSA. The CDR3 runs 16 residues. The TCR was taken from a woman in her seventies with active or convalescent COVID-19. The gene calls are TRBV7-2 and TRBJ2-6; D is unclear. Material: peripheral blood. In DNA, the CDR3 is TGTGCCAGCAGCTTAGCTGCAGGATCTGGGGCCAACGTCCTGACTTTC. Its translation: CASSLAAGSGANVLTF.